This TCR beta chain was profiled in a study of blood T cell repertoires in COVID-19. On the study more broadly: Samples taken during acute and convalescent COVID-19 were collected in the United States, Italy and Spain.

Patients of the Seattle cohort, enrolled during active infection, were followed longitudinally. Germline loops: CDR1 LNHNV, CDR2 YYDKDF (reference sequence). Trimming removed 4 bases from V and 10 bases from J; junction bases left unmatched: 13. The CDR3 length is 17 residues. Original data processing: Counts of nucleated cells, estimated from reference gene primer amplification, were obtained. Measured with immunoSEQ multiplex PCR; TCRdb has only the in-frame clones, and not every one. Clonal size and the V and J genes are those of that table, whereas D and trimming came from the DNA. In the table there are 250,000 or so clones, 88% of which are singletons.

The rearrangement uses TRBV15 and TRBJ1-6, with TRBD1 identical over 10 bases. The sequence came from a woman in her twenties or thirties with COVID-19, enrolled during active disease. The specimen sequenced was peripheral blood. CDR3 protein: CATSNRDRGAQASPLHF. DNA of the CDR3: TGTGCCACCAGCAACCGGGACAGGGGCGCCCAGGCCTCACCCCTCCACTTT.